The sequence of this T cell receptor (beta chain) was determined in a study of shared clonotypes between healthy human individuals. The CDR3 consists of 8 residues. The V gene's germline CDR1 is MNHNS and CDR2 SASEGT. V dropped 7 bases and J dropped 8 bases, with 2 bases sitting between them. Using immunoSEQ multiplex PCR, the repertoire was profiled, and TCRdb retains in-frame clones only, with some absent. The sample records about 2.1 million clones, under 95% being singletons. This clone was seen just once. Only CD45RO-negative cells positively selected for CCR7 counted as naive CD8 cells, so terminally differentiated effector memory CD45RA+ cells were excluded.

The chain uses TRBV6-1 and TRBJ1-1, with D uncertain. Sequencing input: naive CD8+ T cells from PBMCs. This TCR derives from a man aged 18 to 35 in good health. Some clones in this sample may be carry-over from other donors' samples. The CDR3 DNA is TGTGCCAGCAACGAAGCTTTCTTT. Protein: CASNEAFF.